The rows below give T cell receptor beta chains drawn from one sample of a study of blood T cells in healthy people across ages. One entry per CDR3 protein results from TCRdb running MiXCR on the 5' RACE reads. The sample records roughly 730,000 distinct CDR3 sequences, about 56% being singletons. The sequenced material came from blood. The receptors stem from a man in his forties or fifties in good health. CDR3s include the opening cysteine and the closing phenylalanine or tryptophan.

J | length | V | CDR3
TRBJ2-7 | 15 | TRBV5-1 | CASSPDESSYNEQYF
TRBJ2-3 | 16 | TRBV27 | CASSPRGGPSTDTQYF
TRBJ2-3 | 14 | TRBV7-9 | CASSDSVSTDTQYF
TRBJ1-2 | 15 | TRBV5-1 | CASSLDGTEAYGYTF
TRBJ2-1 | 15 | TRBV24-1 | CATSGGQGAGNEQFF
TRBJ2-7 | 14 | TRBV12-3/TRBV12-4 | CASTYSGRSREQYF
TRBJ1-4 | 18 | TRBV7-9 | CASSLEWAGGATNEKLFF
TRBJ2-5 | 14 | TRBV4-2 | CASSRGETQETQYF
TRBJ2-6 | 16 | TRBV29-1 | CSVAEWGAVGANVLTF
TRBJ2-3 | 13 | TRBV27 | CASSFYVTDTQYF
TRBJ2-1 | 16 | TRBV28 | CASNLPLPAGSHEQFF
TRBJ2-4 | 17 | TRBV5-5 | CASSLIGSSGSMAIQYF
TRBJ1-1 | 14 | TRBV6-5 | CASSSSRAAKPAFF
TRBJ2-3 | 15 | TRBV5-6 | CASSQTSGVADTQYF
TRBJ1-2 | 13 | TRBV27 | CASSLGRDGGYTF
TRBJ2-7 | 15 | TRBV6-5 | CASSYSREGRNEQYF
TRBJ2-7 | 14 | TRBV4-1 | CASSHNELSYEQYF
TRBJ2-7 | 16 | TRBV29-1 | CSVEGPVGVGSYEQYF
TRBJ2-1 | 16 | TRBV5-4 | CASSSPTGNNYNEQFF
TRBJ2-3 | 13 | TRBV6-6 | CASSSLGLATQYF
TRBJ2-3 | 14 | TRBV20-1 | CSARGDITTDTQYF
TRBJ2-7 | 15 | TRBV27 | CASSPASGEVYEQYF
TRBJ2-1 | 10 | TRBV29-1 | CSVADNEQFF
TRBJ2-5 | 14 | TRBV20-1 | CSARAGAGEETQYF
TRBJ1-4 | 15 | TRBV28 | CASTLSGREREKLFF
TRBJ2-1 | 14 | TRBV12-3/TRBV12-4 | CASVKTHFYNEQFF
TRBJ2-2 | 17 | TRBV4-2 | CASSQEEVGLSTGELFF
TRBJ2-5 | 18 | TRBV7-8 | CASSLVASGGGRFGTQYF
TRBJ2-3 | 14 | TRBV6-1 | CASRTSGTRDTQYF
TRBJ1-2 | 13 | TRBV12-3/TRBV12-4 | CASSLIPDYGYTF
TRBJ2-3 | 14 | TRBV5-1 | CASSLLGNPDTQYF
TRBJ1-1 | 15 | TRBV5-1 | CASSLTEPRGTEAFF
TRBJ2-3 | 16 | TRBV20-1 | CSASITSGGITDTQYF
TRBJ1-1 | 15 | TRBV5-1 | CASSKLGQMNTEAFF
TRBJ2-3 | 12 | TRBV20-1 | CSARGDAGSQYF
TRBJ2-7 | 12 | TRBV12-3/TRBV12-4 | CASSAPSHEQYF
TRBJ1-4 | 16 | TRBV4-2 | CASSQDLGRGDEKLFF
TRBJ2-3 | 17 | TRBV5-1 | CASSSTTGTLYTDTQYF